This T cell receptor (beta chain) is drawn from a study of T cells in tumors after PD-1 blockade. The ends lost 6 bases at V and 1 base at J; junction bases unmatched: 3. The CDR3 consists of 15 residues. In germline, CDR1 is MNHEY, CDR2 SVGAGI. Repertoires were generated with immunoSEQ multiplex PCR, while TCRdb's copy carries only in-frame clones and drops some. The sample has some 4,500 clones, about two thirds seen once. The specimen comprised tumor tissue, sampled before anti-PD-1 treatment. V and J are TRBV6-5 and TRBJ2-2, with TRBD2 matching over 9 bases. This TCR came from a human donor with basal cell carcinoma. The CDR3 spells CASRKTSGNTGELFF. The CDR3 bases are TGTGCCAGCAGGAAGACTAGCGGGAACACCGGGGAGCTGTTTTTT.